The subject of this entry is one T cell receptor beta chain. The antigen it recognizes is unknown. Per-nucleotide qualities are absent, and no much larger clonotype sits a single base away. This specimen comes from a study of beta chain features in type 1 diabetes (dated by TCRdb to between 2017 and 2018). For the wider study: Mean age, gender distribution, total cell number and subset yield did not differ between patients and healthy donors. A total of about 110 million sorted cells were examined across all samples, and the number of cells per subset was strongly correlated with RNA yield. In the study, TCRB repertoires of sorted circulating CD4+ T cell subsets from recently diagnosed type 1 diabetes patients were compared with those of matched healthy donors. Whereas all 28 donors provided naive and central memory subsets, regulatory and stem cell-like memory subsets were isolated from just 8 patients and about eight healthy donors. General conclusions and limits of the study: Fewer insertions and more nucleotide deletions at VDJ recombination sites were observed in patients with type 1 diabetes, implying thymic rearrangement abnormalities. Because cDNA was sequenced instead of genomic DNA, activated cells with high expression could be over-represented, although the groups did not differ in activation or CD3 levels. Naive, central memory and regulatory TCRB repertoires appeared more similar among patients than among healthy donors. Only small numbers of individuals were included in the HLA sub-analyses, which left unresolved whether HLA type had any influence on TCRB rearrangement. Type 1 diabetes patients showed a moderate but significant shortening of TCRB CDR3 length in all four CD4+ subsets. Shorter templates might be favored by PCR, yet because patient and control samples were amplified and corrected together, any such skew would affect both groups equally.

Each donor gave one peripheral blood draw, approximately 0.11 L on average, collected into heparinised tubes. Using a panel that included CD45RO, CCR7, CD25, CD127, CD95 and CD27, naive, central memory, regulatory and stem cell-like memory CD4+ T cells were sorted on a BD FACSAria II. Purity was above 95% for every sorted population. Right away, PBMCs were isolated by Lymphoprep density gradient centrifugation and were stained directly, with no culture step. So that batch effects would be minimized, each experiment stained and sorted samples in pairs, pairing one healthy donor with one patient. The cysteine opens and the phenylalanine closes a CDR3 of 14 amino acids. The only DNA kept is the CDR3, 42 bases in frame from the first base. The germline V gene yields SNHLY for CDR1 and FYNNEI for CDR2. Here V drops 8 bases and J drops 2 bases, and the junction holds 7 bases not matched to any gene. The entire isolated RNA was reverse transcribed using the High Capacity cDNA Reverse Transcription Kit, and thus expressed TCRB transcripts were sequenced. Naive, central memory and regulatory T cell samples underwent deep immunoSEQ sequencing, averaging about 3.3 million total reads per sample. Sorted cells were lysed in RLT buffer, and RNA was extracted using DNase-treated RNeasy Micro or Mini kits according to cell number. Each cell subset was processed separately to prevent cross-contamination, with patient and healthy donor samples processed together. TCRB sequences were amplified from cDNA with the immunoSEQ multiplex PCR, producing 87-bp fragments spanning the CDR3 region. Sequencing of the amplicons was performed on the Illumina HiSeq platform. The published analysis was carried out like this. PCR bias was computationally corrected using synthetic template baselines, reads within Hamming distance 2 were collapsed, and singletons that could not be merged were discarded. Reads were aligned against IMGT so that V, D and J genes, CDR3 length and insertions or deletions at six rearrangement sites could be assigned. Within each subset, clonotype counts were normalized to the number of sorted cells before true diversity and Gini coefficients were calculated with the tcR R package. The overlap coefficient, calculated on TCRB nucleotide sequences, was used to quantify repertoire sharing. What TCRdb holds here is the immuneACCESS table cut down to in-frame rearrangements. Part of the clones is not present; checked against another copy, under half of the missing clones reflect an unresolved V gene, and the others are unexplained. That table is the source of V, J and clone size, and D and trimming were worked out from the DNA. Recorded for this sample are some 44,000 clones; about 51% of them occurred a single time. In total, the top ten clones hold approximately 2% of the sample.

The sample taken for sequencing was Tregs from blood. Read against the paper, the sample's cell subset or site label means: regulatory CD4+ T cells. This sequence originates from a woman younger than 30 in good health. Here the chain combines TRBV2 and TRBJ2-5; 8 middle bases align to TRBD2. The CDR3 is CASLEREQQETQYF. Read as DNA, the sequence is TGTGCCAGCTTGGAGCGGGAGCAGCAAGAGACCCAGTACTTC.